This TCR beta chain came from a study of Ad26.COV2.S vaccination and SARS-CoV-2 variants. The study's findings and limits: The TCR-based breadth and depth measures might underestimate overall T cell responses. Responses of spike-specific T cells (both CD8+ and CD4+) reportedly showed substantial breadth after vaccination.

This table comes from immunoSEQ multiplex PCR, and its TCRdb copy is limited to in-frame clones, with some not included. The repertoire consists of 300,000 to 350,000 clones, with roughly 90% occurring once and the leading ten covering approximately 5%. The treatment denotes: some 20 received Ad26.COV2.S at low or high dose, single or two shots; 5 received placebo; per-sample allocation not given. Sampling happened 63 days after the first vaccine or placebo injection. Wuhan-strain spike was delivered by a replication-incompetent Ad26 vector. As regards this clone: The antigen is unknown.

Germline V lookup: CDR1 SGHDT, CDR2 YYEEEE. V was shortened by 4 bases and J by 5 bases, with 16 bases between the two germline ends. This CDR3 contains 14 residues. Material: peripheral blood, obtained in a trial of Ad26.COV2.S vaccine versus placebo. This receptor was obtained from a person aged 18-65 years who received the Ad26.COV2.S COVID-19 vaccine or a placebo. J is TRBJ2-7 and V is TRBV5-6; the D gene is possibly TRBD2 (5 bases). CDR3 DNA sequence: TGTGCCAGCAGCCCCATTGGGTCGAGGGACGAGCAGTACTTC. Translation gives CASSPIGSRDEQYF.